Described below is a single T cell receptor (beta chain) sequence and its context. TCRdb's copy holds only in-frame clones and misses some; the assay was immunoSEQ multiplex PCR. The table shows more than 3,500 clones, with approximately 80% occurring only once. These data belong to a study of immune evolution from preneoplasia to lung adenocarcinoma. The CDR3 loop spans 17 amino acids. Sequencing input: FFPE lung adenocarcinoma in situ tissue. This rearrangement joins TRBV21-1 to TRBJ1-2; the D segment call TRBD1 is taken from the table without a DNA check. TRBV21-1 is designated a pseudogene. The source of this sequence is a person aged 65 to 85 with lung adenocarcinoma. CDR3 bases: TGTGCCAGCAGCAAGACGCCGGACAGGGGGCATAACTATGGCTACACCTTC. This translates into CASSKTPDRGHNYGYTF.